One sample yielded the 20 T cell receptor beta chains listed below, sequenced in a study of shared clonotypes between healthy human individuals. Sequenced by immunoSEQ multiplex PCR; TCRdb stores in-frame clones only, minus some. The table has approximately 470,000 clones, around 85% seen once; the top ten hold about 12%. Sequenced material: PBMCs. The receptor set was obtained from a woman aged 40 to 55 in good health. Some clones in this sample may be carry-over from other donors' samples.

As for this clone: The junction shows a germline mismatch at one end, possibly a read error. J is TRBJ2-1 and V is TRBV7-9; 9 nucleotides line up with TRBD1. The germline V gene encodes CDR1 SEHNR and CDR2 FQNEAQ (reference sequence). The CDR3 is 17 amino acids. CDR3 amino acids: CASSGQGSLSSYNEQFF. CDR3 sequence (DNA): TGCGCCAGCAGCGGACAGGGGTCGTTGTCATCCTACAATGAGCAGTTCTTC.

The V gene is TRBV6-6, the J gene TRBJ1-1; D perhaps matches TRBD1 (5 bases). Trimming took off 2 bases at V and 4 bases at J, with 8 bases between the two ends. The CDR3 has 13 amino acids. Germline V gene data show CDR1 as MNHNY and CDR2 as SVGAGI (reference sequence). The CDR3 protein is CASSYRGGTEAFF. CDR3 nucleotides: TGTGCCAGCAGTTACAGGGGTGGCACTGAAGCTTTCTTT.

This clone was recorded only once. The junction does not match germline at one end; this may be a read error. J is TRBJ2-2 and V is TRBV5-6; D is unclear. CDR3 size: 13 residues. The V gene's germline CDR1 is SGHDT and CDR2 YYEEEE. The CDR3 is CASRLENTGELFF. CDR3 sequence (DNA): TGTGCCAGCAGATTGGAGAACACCGGGGAGCTGTTTTTT.

As regards this clone: This may stem from a read error, because a much larger clone lies one nucleotide away. The same CDR3 can be traced to other DNA sequences in this sample. The J gene is TRBJ1-3, the V gene TRBV7-9, with D maybe TRBD1 (6 bases). Germline V gene data show CDR1 as SEHNR and CDR2 as FQNEAQ (reference sequence). This CDR3 region has 15 residues. The chain's CDR3 is CASPQGSSSGNTIYF. In DNA, the CDR3 is TGTGCAAGCCCCCAGGGGTCGAGCTCTGGAAACACCATATATTTT.

The chain carries TRBV18 and TRBJ2-7; 8 bases align to TRBD2. With 0 bases clipped from V and 5 bases from J, the junction kept 3 bases outside the gene matches. This CDR3 contains 14 residues. Per the germline V gene, CDR1 is KGHSH and CDR2 is LQKENI. CDR3 residues: CASSPPAGGDEQYF. For the CDR3, the DNA is TGTGCCAGCTCACCACCGGCGGGAGGTGACGAGCAGTACTTC.

Remarks on this clone: With a far larger clone one base away, a read error is the likely cause. Other DNA variants within this sample encode the same CDR3. This chain joins TRBV7-9 and TRBJ1-2; 8 bases agree with TRBD1. The germline V gene encodes CDR1 SEHNR and CDR2 FQNEAQ (reference sequence). There are 17 residues in the CDR3. The junction had 17 bases not matched to a gene; V was cut back by 5 bases and J by 6 bases. The CDR3 sequence is CASSDSGTGVNSDGYTF. In DNA, the CDR3 is TGTGCCAGCAGCGATTCGGGGACAGGTGTCAATAGTGATGGCTACACCTTC.

This clone appeared a single time. This chain connects TRBV5-1 to TRBJ2-5, with D possibly being TRBD2 (6 bases). Per germline, CDR1 SGHRS and CDR2 YFSETQ. This CDR3 is 15 amino acids long. Trimming stripped 2 bases from V and 2 bases from J, with 13 bases between. This chain's CDR3 is CASSFISGTQETQYF. CDR3 nucleotide sequence: TGCGCCAGCAGCTTCATTAGCGGCACTCAAGAGACCCAGTACTTC.

There are a few counts of this clone. V gene TRBV5-4 combines with J gene TRBJ1-1; weak D call: TRBD1 (6 bases). The CDR3 is made up of 15 amino acids. CDR1 and CDR2 from the germline V gene are SGHNT and YYREEE (reference sequence). The germline V and J ends were trimmed by 2 bases and 3 bases, with 14 bases remaining between them. CDR3 region: CASSFKQGQYTEAFF. CDR3 in DNA: TGTGCCAGCAGCTTTAAACAGGGACAATACACTGAAGCTTTCTTT.

J is TRBJ2-3 and V is TRBV7-2, with D possibly TRBD1 on 6 matching bases. There are 14 residues in the CDR3. V dropped 7 bases and J dropped 4 bases, with 15 bases sitting between them. CDR1 is SGHTA, CDR2 FQGNSA, per germline. CDR3 in amino acids: CASTRQGRPDTQYF. CDR3 sequence (DNA): TGTGCCAGCACTCGGCAGGGGCGTCCAGATACGCAGTATTTT.

V gene TRBV4-1 combines with J gene TRBJ1-4; 7 positions agree with TRBD1. The J segment lost 8 bases and the V segment lost 3 bases, leaving 9 bases of the junction unmatched. The CDR3 sequence is 15 residues long. Germline CDR1 and CDR2: MGHRA and YSYEKL. The CDR3 DNA sequence: TGCGCCAGCAGCCAGCCCGACAGGGAGGACGAAAAACTGTTTTTT. It is translated as CASSQPDREDEKLFF.

The chain links TRBV28 to TRBJ1-2; maybe TRBD1 (5 bases). The V gene lost 2 bases and the J gene lost 8 bases, with 12 bases spanning the gap. The CDR3 consists of 13 residues. Germline-derived CDR1 and CDR2 are MDHEN and SYDVKM. CDR3 sequence (DNA): TGTGCCAGCAGTTTACAGGGTGGGGCGGGCTACACCTTC. Translating gives CASSLQGGAGYTF.

The chain has TRBV5-6 and TRBJ2-6; D is unresolved. CDR3 length: 15 amino acids. Germline assignment: CDR1 SGHDT and CDR2 YYEEEE. V lost 4 bases and J lost 0, with 8 bases in between. CDR3 in DNA: TGTGCCAGCAGCCGACCAATCTCTGGGGCCAACGTCCTGACTTTC. Translating gives CASSRPISGANVLTF. Based on the CDR3 plus reference TRBV5-6 and TRBJ2-6, the full variable domain is DAGVTQSPTHLIKTRGQQVTLRCSPKSGHDTVSWYQQALGQGPQFIFQYYEEEERQRGNFPDRFSGHQFPNYSSELNVNALLLGDSALYLCASSRPISGANVLTFGAGSRLTVL.

This clone was seen once. This chain links TRBV30 with TRBJ2-1; 10 nucleotides line up with TRBD2. Germline lookup yields CDR1 GTSNPN and CDR2 SVGIG (reference sequence). The CDR3 sequence is 13 residues long. V lost 8 bases, J lost 9 bases, and 10 bases stayed unmatched. CDR3 protein: CAAELAGLGEQFF. In nucleotides, the CDR3 is TGTGCCGCAGAACTAGCGGGACTGGGTGAGCAGTTCTTC.

Here the CDR3 reads CASSQVLEGRGYIQYF. Written as DNA, the CDR3 is TGCGCCAGCAGCCAAGTACTCGAAGGCAGGGGGTACATTCAGTACTTC. The rearrangement uses TRBV4-1 and TRBJ2-4, with 7 nucleotides matching TRBD1. This CDR3 is built from 16 residues. From germline, CDR1 is MGHRA and CDR2 YSYEKL. Losses at the gene ends were 1 base for V and 8 bases for J; bases not matched to a gene: 11.

V gene TRBV5-8 combines with J gene TRBJ2-5; no definite D call. V lost 1 base, J lost 1 base, and 8 bases lay in between. From germline, CDR1 is SGHTS and CDR2 YDEGEE. This CDR3 region has 14 residues. DNA for the CDR3: TGTGCCAGCAGCTTGCGACACCTCCAAGAGACCCAGTACTTC. Protein: CASSLRHLQETQYF.

This clone was found many times. The chain uses TRBV4-3 and TRBJ2-1; D uncertain. Germline V CDR1 and CDR2: LGHNA, YSLEER. The CDR3 sequence is 17 residues long. Trimming took off 0 bases at V and 0 bases at J, with 12 bases between the two ends. This CDR3 is CASSQDPPISSYNEQFF. The CDR3 nucleotides are TGCGCCAGCAGCCAAGATCCACCTATAAGCTCCTACAATGAGCAGTTCTTC.

As regards this clone: Within the sample, other DNA sequences also encode this same CDR3. The chain has TRBV28 and TRBJ2-2; D is uncertain. The CDR3 runs to 12 residues. V was clipped by 3 bases and J by 6 bases, with 5 bases between them. The germline V gene encodes CDR1 MDHEN and CDR2 SYDVKM. The CDR3 region has the DNA TGTGCCAGCAGTTTGTCGGCCGGGGAGCTGTTTTTT. Its protein is CASSLSAGELFF.

The V call is TRBV28, the J call TRBJ2-7; possibly TRBD2 for D (5 bases). This CDR3 has 16 residues. Germline V gene lookup returns CDR1 MDHEN and CDR2 SYDVKM. V lost 5 bases and J 6 bases, leaving 23 bases between the germline ends. In DNA form, the CDR3 reads TGTGCCAGCAGTCCCCCCCTAGCCCTGTATGCCGGCGAGCAGTACTTC. Amino acids: CASSPPLALYAGEQYF.

This chain joins TRBV28 and TRBJ2-7; the match to TRBD2 covers 9 bases. V shed 6 bases, J shed 7 bases, and the junction held 13 bases outside the gene matches. This CDR3 has 15 residues. CDR1 is MDHEN, CDR2 SYDVKM, per germline. CDR3 protein: CASRSGGGRAWEQYF. As DNA, the CDR3 is TGTGCCAGCAGATCCGGGGGCGGGAGGGCCTGGGAGCAGTACTTC.

This clone has more than one count but fewer than ten. The DNA for the CDR3 is TGTGCCAGCAGTTACTTTAGGCGCACTGAAGCTTTCTTT. Its protein is CASSYFRRTEAFF. The chain is built from TRBV6-6 and TRBJ1-1, with D unresolved. Looked up from germline, CDR1 is MNHNY and CDR2 is SVGAGI (reference sequence). Trimming took off 1 base at V and 4 bases at J, with 7 bases between the two ends. This CDR3 comprises 13 residues.